These 28 T cell receptor beta chains came from one sample sequenced in a study of OX40 agonist ivuxolimab in advanced cancers. Some clones are missing from TCRdb's copy, which holds only in-frame ones; the method was immunoSEQ multiplex PCR. The sample shows around 66,000 clones, 86% of them seen only once. Specimen: CD4+ or CD8+ T cells sorted from blood, collected in a trial of the OX40 agonist ivuxolimab. The source is an adult with an advanced solid tumor such as melanoma, head and neck, liver or kidney cancer.

This clone has only one observation. This chain links TRBV6-5 with TRBJ2-5, with 7 nucleotides matching TRBD2. The J call may be incorrect, as the DNA end agrees better with TRBJ2-7. The length of the CDR3 is 15 residues. Germline CDR1 reads MNHEY; CDR2 reads SVGAGI. The CDR3 sequence is CASSPRTGGTYEQYF. The CDR3 region has the DNA TGTGCCAGCAGTCCCCGTACGGGGGGAACCTACGAGCAGTACTTC.

This clone came up a few times. The chain links TRBV11-2 to TRBJ2-5, with D possibly TRBD1 on 6 matching bases. Germline lookup yields CDR1 SGHAT and CDR2 FQNNGV. Trimming shortened V by 6 bases and J by 1 base, and 12 bases separated the two germline ends. This CDR3 has 14 amino acids. CDR3 DNA: TGTGCCAGCAGTCCTTGGACAGTCCAAGAGACCCAGTACTTC. It translates to CASSPWTVQETQYF.

This clone has just one count. V is TRBV6-4 and J is TRBJ2-3; D not resolved. Germline V gene data show CDR1 as MRHNA and CDR2 as SNTAGT. V lost 5 bases and J 2 bases, leaving 11 bases between the germline ends. This CDR3 has 14 residues. The CDR3 region has the DNA TGTGCCAGCAGTTCCGAACGGGCCACAGATACGCAGTATTTT. Encoded protein: CASSSERATDTQYF.

This chain connects TRBV6-5 to TRBJ1-1; no clear D gene. The V end was cut by 6 bases, the J end by 1 base, with 9 bases between. CDR3 length equals 13 residues. CDR1 and CDR2 (germline): MNHEY, SVGAGI. CDR3 DNA: TGTGCCAGCAGAAACGACGGGAACACTGAAGCTTTCTTT. Translating it yields CASRNDGNTEAFF.

The genes are TRBV19 and TRBJ1-4; 9 bases map to TRBD1. Germline trimming cut 3 bases from V and 7 bases from J; bases unmatched to any gene: 6. The CDR3 is 15 amino acids. Germline lookup yields CDR1 LNHDA and CDR2 SQIVND (reference sequence). The CDR3: CASSIGQGRGEKLFF. DNA for the CDR3: TGTGCCAGTAGTATTGGACAGGGGCGGGGTGAAAAACTGTTTTTT.

The chain links TRBV18 to TRBJ2-1; 10 bases are a match to TRBD2. J lost 9 bases, V lost 0 bases, and 11 bases had no gene match. The CDR3 runs to 17 residues. CDR1 is KGHSH and CDR2 is LQKENI in the germline V gene. For the CDR3, the DNA is TGTGCCAGCTCACCACCAGGCTCTAGCGGGAGTGGGGGTGAGCAGTTCTTC. Protein product: CASSPPGSSGSGGEQFF.

The chain combines TRBV7-3 with TRBJ2-5; 8 nucleotides match TRBD1. Germline values: CDR1 SGHTA, CDR2 FQGTGA. V gave up 1 base and J gave up 5 bases; unmatched junction bases: 6. The CDR3 spans 15 residues. CDR3 residues: CASSLNPGGGETQYF. CDR3 nucleotides: TGTGCCAGCAGCTTAAACCCAGGGGGCGGGGAGACCCAGTACTTC. Combining the CDR3 with reference TRBV7-3 and TRBJ2-5 gives the whole variable domain GAGVSQTPSNKVTEKGKYVELRCDPISGHTALYWYRQSLGQGPEFLIYFQGTGAADDSGLPNDRFFAVRPEGSVSTLKIQRTERGDSAVYLCASSLNPGGGETQYFGPGTRLLVL.

In its sample, this clone was seen once. J is TRBJ2-5 and V is TRBV5-8; 14 positions agree with TRBD2. There are 15 residues in the CDR3. J gave up 5 bases and V 5 bases, and 5 bases lay outside the gene matches. Per the germline V gene, CDR1 is SGHTS and CDR2 is YDEGEE. The CDR3 bases are TGTGCCAGCAGTTCGTGGACTAGCGGGAGGGAGACCCAGTACTTC. Its translation: CASSSWTSGRETQYF. The whole variable domain, filled in from reference TRBV5-8 and TRBJ2-5, reads EAGVTQSPTHLIKTRGQQATLRCSPISGHTSVYWYQQALGLGLQFLLWYDEGEERNRGNFPPRFSGRQFPNYSSELNVNALELEDSALYLCASSSWTSGRETQYFGPGTRLLVL.

The chain couples TRBV10-2 to TRBJ1-1; no clear D gene. The CDR3 extends over 13 amino acids. CDR1 is WSHSY and CDR2 is SAAADI in the germline V gene. V was trimmed by 6 bases and J by 6 bases, leaving 14 bases between them. The CDR3 here is CASRKGLLAEAFF. Written as DNA, the CDR3 is TGCGCCAGCAGAAAAGGGTTATTGGCTGAAGCTTTCTTT.

The V call is TRBV10-3, the J call TRBJ2-1; D gene uncertain. Germline V gives CDR1 ENHRY, CDR2 SYGVKD. V lost 2 bases and J lost 6, with 11 bases in between. This CDR3 has 14 residues. This chain's CDR3 is CAISEQRLGNEQFF. The DNA for the CDR3 is TGTGCCATCAGTGAGCAGCGCCTTGGCAATGAGCAGTTCTTC.

This chain joins TRBV5-4 and TRBJ2-5, with TRBD2 matching over 9 bases. The CDR3 spans 16 residues. After removal of 6 bases from V and 4 bases from J, the junction contained 13 bases not matched to a gene. Germline V gene sequence: CDR1 SGHNT, CDR2 YYREEE (reference sequence). CDR3: CASTKGAGGSGETQYF. The CDR3 DNA reads as TGTGCCAGCACCAAGGGGGCGGGAGGGTCAGGAGAGACCCAGTACTTC.

The rearrangement joins TRBV19 to TRBJ1-4; 10 bases map to TRBD1. J was trimmed by 3 bases and V by 10 bases; bases with no gene match: 8. This CDR3 spans 15 amino acids. In germline, CDR1 is LNHDA, CDR2 SQIVND (reference sequence). Here the CDR3 reads CATTDRGSANEKLFF. For the CDR3, the DNA is TGTGCCACGACGGACAGGGGGTCTGCTAATGAAAAACTGTTTTTT. Looking up the rest from reference TRBV19 and TRBJ1-4 gives the full variable domain: DGGITQSPKYLFRKEGQNVTLSCEQNLNHDAMYWYRQDPGQGLRLIYYSQIVNDFQKGDIAEGYSVSREKKESFPLTVTSAQKNPTAFYLCATTDRGSANEKLFFGSGTQLSVL.

The V gene is TRBV25-1, the J gene TRBJ2-1, with D possibly being TRBD2 (6 bases). Germline CDR1 reads MGHDK; CDR2 reads SYGVNS. The CDR3 is made up of 13 amino acids. The V end was cut by 9 bases, the J end by 7 bases, with 16 bases between. The CDR3 region is CASSGGAGNEQFF. CDR3 nucleotides: TGTGCCAGTTCGGGTGGAGCGGGTAATGAGCAGTTCTTC.

This clone came up once. Other DNA sequences in this sample translate to the same CDR3. The V and J genes are TRBV28 and TRBJ1-2; D is uncertain. The CDR3 has 12 residues. Looked up from germline, CDR1 is MDHEN and CDR2 is SYDVKM. Trimming stripped 6 bases from V and 3 bases from J, with 8 bases between. CDR3 loop: CASSLIDYGYTF. The CDR3, as DNA: TGTGCCAGCAGCCTGATTGACTATGGCTACACCTTC.

This clone appeared a few times. The CDR3 DNA follows: TGTGCCAGCCAAGCGGGGGGCAATCAGCCCCAGCATTTT. Its translation is CASQAGGNQPQHF. The chain carries TRBV6-1 and TRBJ1-5; D perhaps matches TRBD1 (5 bases). The CDR3 contains 13 residues. With 8 bases removed from V and 2 bases from J, the gap between germline ends came to 10 bases. Germline values: CDR1 MNHNS, CDR2 SASEGT.

V gene TRBV6-5 combines with J gene TRBJ1-2; 8 bases agree with TRBD1. Germline trimming cut 8 bases from V and 5 bases from J; bases unmatched to any gene: 10. Germline CDR1 is MNHEY and CDR2 is SVGAGI. The CDR3 covers 14 residues. The CDR3: CASALGQELYGYTF. The CDR3 DNA reads as TGTGCCAGCGCGTTGGGACAGGAGCTTTATGGCTACACCTTC.

The chain uses TRBV29-1 and TRBJ2-5; D gene uncertain. Germline V gene lookup returns CDR1 SQVTM and CDR2 ANQGSEA. The CDR3 is made up of 10 amino acids. V was pared by 7 bases and J by 5 bases, with 8 bases between. The CDR3 region is CSGGGETQYF. CDR3 bases: TGCAGCGGGGGTGGGGAGACCCAGTACTTC.

This clone turned up a few times. The chain has TRBV5-4 and TRBJ1-1; D is possibly TRBD1 (5 bases). Germline CDR1 SGHNT, CDR2 YYREEE (reference sequence). The CDR3 consists of 15 residues. Trimming cost V 3 bases and J 0 bases, with 12 bases left between them. CDR3 DNA: TGTGCCAGCAGCTCACAAGACAGATTGAACACTGAAGCTTTCTTT. Protein: CASSSQDRLNTEAFF.

This rearrangement joins TRBV7-3 to TRBJ2-2, with 9 bases aligning to TRBD1. Germline trimming cut 4 bases from V and 4 bases from J; bases unmatched to any gene: 4. CDR3 length: 15 residues. Germline CDR1 SGHTA, CDR2 FQGTGA. CDR3 loop: CASSSQGASTGELFF. The DNA of the CDR3 is TGTGCCAGCAGCTCACAGGGGGCGAGCACCGGGGAGCTGTTTTTT.

The chain is built from TRBV9 and TRBJ2-5; weak D call: TRBD2 (7 bases). The last part of the DNA fits TRBJ2-7 better; the J call may be wrong. The CDR3 sequence is 14 residues long. Germline V gene data show CDR1 as SGDLS and CDR2 as YYNGEE. For the CDR3, the DNA is TGTGCCAGCAGCCCAGGGGTCAGCGGGAACGAGCAGTACTTC. Translated, it gives CASSPGVSGNEQYF.

V and J are TRBV7-2 and TRBJ2-1; tentative D call: TRBD1 (6 bases). Trimming pared 5 bases from V and 2 bases from J, leaving 10 bases between. The germline V gene has CDR1 SGHTA and CDR2 FQGNSA. The CDR3 covers 14 residues. CDR3 loop: CASSARQAYNEQFF. Here the CDR3 DNA reads TGTGCCAGCAGCGCACGACAGGCCTACAATGAGCAGTTCTTC.

This sequence joins TRBV4-2 and TRBJ2-1, with 11 nucleotides matching TRBD2. The germline gives CDR1 LGHNA, CDR2 YNFKEQ. The CDR3 runs 16 residues. J lost 8 bases, V lost 2 bases, and 8 bases had no gene match. CDR3 in amino acids: CASSQQGLAGYDEQFF. In DNA, the CDR3 is TGTGCCAGCAGCCAACAAGGACTAGCGGGTTATGATGAGCAGTTCTTC.

This chain links TRBV20-1 with TRBJ2-7; D uncertain. The CDR3 extends over 11 amino acids. Germline lookup yields CDR1 DFQATT and CDR2 SNEGSKA (reference sequence). Trimming stripped 0 bases from V and 5 bases from J, with 5 bases between. The CDR3 sequence is CSARDLDEQYF. CDR3 nucleotide sequence: TGCAGTGCTAGAGATCTGGACGAGCAGTACTTC.

Only a few counts were recorded for this clone. This chain uses TRBV28 with TRBJ1-5, with D perhaps TRBD1 (5 bases). In germline, CDR1 is MDHEN, CDR2 SYDVKM. The CDR3 has 16 residues. The germline V and J ends were trimmed by 6 bases and 0 bases, with 15 bases remaining between them. CDR3 sequence: CASSGGGTYSNQPQHF. CDR3 DNA sequence: TGTGCCAGCAGCGGGGGAGGGACTTATAGCAATCAGCCCCAGCATTTT.

This chain connects TRBV7-3 to TRBJ1-1; D is undetermined. V was trimmed by 2 bases and J by 8 bases, leaving 15 bases between them. This CDR3 region has 14 residues. CDR1 is SGHTA and CDR2 is FQGTGA in the germline V gene. The CDR3 DNA sequence: TGTGCCAGCAGCTTAGGCGCAGGAATCCGCGAAGCTTTCTTT. Its protein product is CASSLGAGIREAFF.

The chain uses TRBV30 and TRBJ1-2; D might be TRBD1 (5 bases). CDR3 length equals 14 residues. Germline CDR1 reads GTSNPN; CDR2 reads SVGIG (reference sequence). The V gene lost 0 bases and the J gene lost 1 base, with 9 bases spanning the gap. CDR3: CAWSVSGLNYGYTF. In DNA, the CDR3 is TGTGCCTGGAGTGTATCAGGGCTTAACTATGGCTACACCTTC.

The chain has TRBV28 and TRBJ2-5; a weak D match, TRBD2 (6 bases). The V end lost 7 bases, the J end lost 0 bases, and 9 bases lay between the germline ends. This CDR3 spans 13 amino acids. CDR1 is MDHEN and CDR2 is SYDVKM in the germline V gene. Here the CDR3 reads CASTLANQETQYF. The CDR3 DNA is TGTGCCAGCACTCTAGCGAACCAAGAGACCCAGTACTTC.

V is TRBV28 and J is TRBJ2-7; TRBD1 matches 7 bases. CDR3 length: 15 amino acids. The ends lost 8 bases at V and 5 bases at J; junction bases unmatched: 15. The germline V gene encodes CDR1 MDHEN and CDR2 SYDVKM. Here the CDR3 DNA reads TGTGCCAGCGGGGGCCTAGGGGGCCGAGTGGACGAGCAGTACTTC. Encoded protein: CASGGLGGRVDEQYF.